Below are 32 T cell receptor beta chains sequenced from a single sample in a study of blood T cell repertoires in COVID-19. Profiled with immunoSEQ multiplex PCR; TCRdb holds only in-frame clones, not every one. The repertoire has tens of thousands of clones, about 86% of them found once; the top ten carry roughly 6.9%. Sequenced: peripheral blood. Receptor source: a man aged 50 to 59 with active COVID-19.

CDR3 sequence reads: CASSADRGRVINEQFF. CDR3 nucleotide sequence: TGTGCCAGCAGCGCCGACAGGGGGCGCGTTATCAATGAGCAGTTCTTC. The gene calls are TRBV5-6 and TRBJ2-1; TRBD1 matches 10 bases. There are 16 residues in the CDR3. In germline, CDR1 is SGHDT, CDR2 YYEEEE. Losses at the gene ends were 4 bases for V and 6 bases for J; bases not matched to a gene: 10.

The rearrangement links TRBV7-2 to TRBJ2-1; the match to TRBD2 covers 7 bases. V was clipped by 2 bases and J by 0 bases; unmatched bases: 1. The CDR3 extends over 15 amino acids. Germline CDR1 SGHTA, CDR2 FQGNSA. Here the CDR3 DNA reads TGTGCCAGCAGCTTATGGGGGGGCTCCTACAATGAGCAGTTCTTC. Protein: CASSLWGGSYNEQFF.

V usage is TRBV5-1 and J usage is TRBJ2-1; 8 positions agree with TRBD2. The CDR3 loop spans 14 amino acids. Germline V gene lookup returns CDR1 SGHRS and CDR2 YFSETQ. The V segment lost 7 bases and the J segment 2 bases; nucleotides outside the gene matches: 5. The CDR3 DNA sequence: TGCGCCAGCTTTAGCGGGGCTCCCTACAATGAGCAGTTCTTC. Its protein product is CASFSGAPYNEQFF.

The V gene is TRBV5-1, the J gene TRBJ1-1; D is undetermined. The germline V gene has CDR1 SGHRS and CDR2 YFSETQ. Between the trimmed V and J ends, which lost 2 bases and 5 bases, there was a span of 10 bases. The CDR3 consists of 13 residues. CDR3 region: CASSFMSWTEAFF. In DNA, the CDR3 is TGCGCCAGCAGCTTTATGAGTTGGACTGAAGCTTTCTTT. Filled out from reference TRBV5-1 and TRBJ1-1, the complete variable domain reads KAGVTQTPRYLIKTRGQQVTLSCSPISGHRSVSWYQQTPGQGLQFLFEYFSETQRNKGNFPGRFSGRQFSNSRSEMNVSTLELGDSALYLCASSFMSWTEAFFGQGTRLTVV.

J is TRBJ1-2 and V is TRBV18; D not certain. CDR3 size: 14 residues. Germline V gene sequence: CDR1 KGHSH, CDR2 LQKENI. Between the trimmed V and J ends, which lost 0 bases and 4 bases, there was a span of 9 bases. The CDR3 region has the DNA TGTGCCAGCTCACCACCTATGTCAGTCTATGGCTACACCTTC. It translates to CASSPPMSVYGYTF.

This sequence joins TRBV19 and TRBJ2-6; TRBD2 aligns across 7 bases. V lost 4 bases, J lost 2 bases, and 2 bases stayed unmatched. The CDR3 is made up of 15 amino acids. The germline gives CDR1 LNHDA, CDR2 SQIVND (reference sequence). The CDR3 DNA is TGTGCCAGTAGTAGGGAGGGGACTGGGGCCAACGTCCTGACTTTC. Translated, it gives CASSREGTGANVLTF.

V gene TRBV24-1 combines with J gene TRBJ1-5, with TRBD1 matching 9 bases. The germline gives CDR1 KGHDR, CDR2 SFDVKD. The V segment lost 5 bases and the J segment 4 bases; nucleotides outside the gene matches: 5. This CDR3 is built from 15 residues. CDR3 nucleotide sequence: TGTGCCACCAGTGCCCCTGGGACAGGGAATCAGCCCCAGCATTTT. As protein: CATSAPGTGNQPQHF.

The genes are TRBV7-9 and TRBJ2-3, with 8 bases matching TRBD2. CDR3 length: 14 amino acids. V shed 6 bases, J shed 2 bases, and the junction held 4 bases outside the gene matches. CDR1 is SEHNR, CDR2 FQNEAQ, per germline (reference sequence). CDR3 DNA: TGTGCCAGCAGTACTAGCGGCAACACAGATACGCAGTATTTT. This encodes CASSTSGNTDTQYF.

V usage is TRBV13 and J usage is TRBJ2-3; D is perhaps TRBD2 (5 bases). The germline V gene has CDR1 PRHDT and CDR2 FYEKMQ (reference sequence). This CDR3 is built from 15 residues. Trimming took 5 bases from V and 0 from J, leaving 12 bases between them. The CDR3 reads CASSIQSGSTDTQYF. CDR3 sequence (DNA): TGTGCCAGCAGCATCCAGAGCGGCAGCACAGATACGCAGTATTTT. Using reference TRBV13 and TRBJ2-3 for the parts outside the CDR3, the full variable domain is AAGVIQSPRHLIKEKRETATLKCYPIPRHDTVYWYQQGPGQDPQFLISFYEKMQSDKGSIPDRFSAQQFSDYHSELNMSSLELGDSALYFCASSIQSGSTDTQYFGPGTRLTVL.

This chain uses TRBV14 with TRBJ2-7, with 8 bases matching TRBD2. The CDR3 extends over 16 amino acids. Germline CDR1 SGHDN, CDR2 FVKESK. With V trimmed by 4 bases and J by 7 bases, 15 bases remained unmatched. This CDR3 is CASSPSGGLGRREQYV. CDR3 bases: TGTGCCAGCAGCCCCTCCGGGGGACTAGGTCGCCGGGAGCAGTACGTC.

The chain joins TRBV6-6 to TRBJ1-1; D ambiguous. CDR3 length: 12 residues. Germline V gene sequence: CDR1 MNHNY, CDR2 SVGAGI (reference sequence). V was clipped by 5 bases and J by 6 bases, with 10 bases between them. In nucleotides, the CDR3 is TGTGCCAGCAGTACTCAGGTCCCTGAAGCTTTCTTT. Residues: CASSTQVPEAFF.

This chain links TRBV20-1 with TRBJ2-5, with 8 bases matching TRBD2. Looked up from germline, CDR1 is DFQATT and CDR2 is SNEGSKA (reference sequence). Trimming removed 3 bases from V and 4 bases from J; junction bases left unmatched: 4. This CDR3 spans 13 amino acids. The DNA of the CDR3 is TGCAGTGCTAGTCAGGGACTAGGAGAGACCCAGTACTTC. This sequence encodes CSASQGLGETQYF.

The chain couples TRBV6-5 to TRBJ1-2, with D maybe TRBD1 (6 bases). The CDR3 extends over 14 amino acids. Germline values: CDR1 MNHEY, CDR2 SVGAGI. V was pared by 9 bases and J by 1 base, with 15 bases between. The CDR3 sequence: CASAPLDSNYGYTF. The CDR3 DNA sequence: TGTGCCAGTGCCCCTTTGGACAGTAACTATGGCTACACCTTC.

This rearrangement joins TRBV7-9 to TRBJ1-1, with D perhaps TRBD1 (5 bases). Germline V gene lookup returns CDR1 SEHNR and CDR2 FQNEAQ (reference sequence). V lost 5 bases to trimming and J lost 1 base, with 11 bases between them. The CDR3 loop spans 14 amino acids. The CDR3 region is CASSQITGNTEAFF. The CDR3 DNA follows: TGTGCCAGCAGCCAAATCACAGGGAACACTGAAGCTTTCTTT. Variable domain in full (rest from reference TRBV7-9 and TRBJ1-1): DTGVSQNPRHKITKRGQNVTFRCDPISEHNRLYWYRQTLGQGPEFLTYFQNEAQLEKSRLLSDRFSAERPKGSFSTLEIQRTEQGDSAMYLCASSQITGNTEAFFGQGTRLTVV.

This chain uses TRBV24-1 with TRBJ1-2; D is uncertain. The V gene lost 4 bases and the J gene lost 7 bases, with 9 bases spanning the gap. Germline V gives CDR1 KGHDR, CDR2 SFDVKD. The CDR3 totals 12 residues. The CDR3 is CATSDLAGGYTF. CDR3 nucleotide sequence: TGTGCCACCAGTGACCTGGCTGGTGGCTACACCTTC.

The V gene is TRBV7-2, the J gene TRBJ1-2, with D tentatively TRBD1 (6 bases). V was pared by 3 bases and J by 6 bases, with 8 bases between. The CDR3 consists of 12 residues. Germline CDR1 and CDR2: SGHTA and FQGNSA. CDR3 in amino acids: CASSFRGHGYTF. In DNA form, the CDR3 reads TGTGCCAGCAGCTTCAGGGGCCATGGCTACACCTTC. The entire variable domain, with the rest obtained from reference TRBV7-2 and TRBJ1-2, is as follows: GAGVSQSPSNKVTEKGKDVELRCDPISGHTALYWYRQSLGQGLEFLIYFQGNSAPDKSGLPSDRFSAERTGGSVSTLTIQRTQQEDSAVYLCASSFRGHGYTFGSGTRLTVV.

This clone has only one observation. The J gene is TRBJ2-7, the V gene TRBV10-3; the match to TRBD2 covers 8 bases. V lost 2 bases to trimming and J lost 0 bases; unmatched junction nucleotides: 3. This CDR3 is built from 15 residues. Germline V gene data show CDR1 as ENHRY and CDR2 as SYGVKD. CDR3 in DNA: TGTGCCATCAGTGAGGTAGCGGGGAGCTCCTACGAGCAGTACTTC. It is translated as CAISEVAGSSYEQYF.

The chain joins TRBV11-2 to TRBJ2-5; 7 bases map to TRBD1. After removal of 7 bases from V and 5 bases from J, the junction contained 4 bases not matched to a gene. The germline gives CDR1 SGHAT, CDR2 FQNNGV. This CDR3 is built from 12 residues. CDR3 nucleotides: TGTGCCAGCATGAGGGGGCGGGAGACCCAGTACTTC. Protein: CASMRGRETQYF.

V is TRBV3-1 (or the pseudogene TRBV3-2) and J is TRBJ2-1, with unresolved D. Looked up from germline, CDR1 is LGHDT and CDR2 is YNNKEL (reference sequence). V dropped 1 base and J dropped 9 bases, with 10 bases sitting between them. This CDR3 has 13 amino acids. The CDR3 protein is CASSQGEYLEQFF. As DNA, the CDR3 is TGTGCCAGCAGCCAAGGAGAGTATCTTGAGCAGTTCTTC.

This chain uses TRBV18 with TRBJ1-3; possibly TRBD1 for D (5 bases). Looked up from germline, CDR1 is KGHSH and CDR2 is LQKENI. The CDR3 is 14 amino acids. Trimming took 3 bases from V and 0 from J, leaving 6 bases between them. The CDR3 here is CASSPQGSGNTIYF. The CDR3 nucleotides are TGTGCCAGCTCACCCCAGGGCTCTGGAAACACCATATATTTT.

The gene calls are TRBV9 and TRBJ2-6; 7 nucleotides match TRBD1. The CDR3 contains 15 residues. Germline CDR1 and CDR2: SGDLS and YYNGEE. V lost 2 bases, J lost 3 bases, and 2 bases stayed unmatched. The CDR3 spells CASSVQGVGANVLTF. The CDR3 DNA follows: TGTGCCAGCAGCGTGCAGGGGGTTGGGGCCAACGTCCTGACTTTC.

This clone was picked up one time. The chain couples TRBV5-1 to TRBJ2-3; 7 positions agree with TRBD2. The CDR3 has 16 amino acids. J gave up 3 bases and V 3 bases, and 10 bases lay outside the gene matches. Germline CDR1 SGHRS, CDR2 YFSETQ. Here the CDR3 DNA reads TGCGCCAGCAGCTCCTTCGGGGGGTCCGAAACAGATACGCAGTATTTT. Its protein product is CASSSFGGSETDTQYF.

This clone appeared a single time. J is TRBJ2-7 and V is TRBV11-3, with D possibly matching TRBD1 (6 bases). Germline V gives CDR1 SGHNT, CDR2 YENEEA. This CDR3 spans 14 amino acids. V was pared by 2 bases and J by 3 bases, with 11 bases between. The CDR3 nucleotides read TGTGCCAGCAGCTTAACAGGGCTCGACTACGAGCAGTACGTC. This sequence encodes CASSLTGLDYEQYV.

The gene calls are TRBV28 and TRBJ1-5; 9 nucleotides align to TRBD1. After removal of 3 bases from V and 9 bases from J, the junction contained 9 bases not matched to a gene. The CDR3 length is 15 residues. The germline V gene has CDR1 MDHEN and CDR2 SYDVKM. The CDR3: CASSLAGQGTPPQHF. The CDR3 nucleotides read TGTGCCAGCAGTTTGGCGGGACAGGGTACTCCGCCCCAGCATTTT.

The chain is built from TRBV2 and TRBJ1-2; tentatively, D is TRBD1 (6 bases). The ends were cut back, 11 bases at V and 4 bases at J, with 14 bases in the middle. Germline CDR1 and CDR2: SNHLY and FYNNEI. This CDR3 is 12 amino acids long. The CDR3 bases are TGTGCCGGACGGACAGAGTCCTATGGCTACACCTTC. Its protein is CAGRTESYGYTF.

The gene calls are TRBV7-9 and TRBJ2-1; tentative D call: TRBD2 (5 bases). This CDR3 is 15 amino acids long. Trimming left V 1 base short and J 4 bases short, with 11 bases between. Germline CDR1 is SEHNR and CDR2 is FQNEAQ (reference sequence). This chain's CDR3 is CASSLVPSSYNEQFF. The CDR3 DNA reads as TGTGCCAGCAGCTTAGTCCCTAGCAGTTACAATGAGCAGTTCTTC.

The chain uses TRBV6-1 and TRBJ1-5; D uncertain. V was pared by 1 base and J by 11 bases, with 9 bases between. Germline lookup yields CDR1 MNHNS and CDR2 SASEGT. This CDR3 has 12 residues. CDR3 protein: CASSEEPRAQHF. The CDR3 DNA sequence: TGTGCCAGCAGTGAAGAGCCGAGGGCCCAGCATTTT.

The CDR3 DNA reads TGCAGCGTGAGGACACTGAACACCGGGGAGCTGTTTTTT. It codes for CSVRTLNTGELFF. This chain joins TRBV29-1 and TRBJ2-2; TRBD1 might be the D (5 bases). The CDR3 length is 13 residues. V was pared by 6 bases and J by 1 base, with 9 bases between. CDR1 SQVTM and CDR2 ANQGSEA come from the germline V gene.

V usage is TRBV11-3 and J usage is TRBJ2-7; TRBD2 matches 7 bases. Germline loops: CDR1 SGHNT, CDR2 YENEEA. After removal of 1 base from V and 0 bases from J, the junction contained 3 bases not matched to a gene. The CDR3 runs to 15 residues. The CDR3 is CASSLGGSVSYEQYV. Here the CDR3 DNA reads TGTGCCAGCAGCTTAGGCGGGAGCGTCTCCTACGAGCAGTACGTC.

The CDR3 loop is CASSLTGLAVLSGDEQFF. CDR3 nucleotides: TGTGCCAGCAGCCTTACGGGACTAGCGGTCCTTAGCGGGGATGAGCAGTTCTTC. The chain uses TRBV7-9 and TRBJ2-1, with TRBD2 matching 11 bases. V lost 5 bases, J lost 8 bases, and 17 bases stayed unmatched. The CDR3 is 18 residues long. Germline V gene lookup returns CDR1 SEHNR and CDR2 FQNEAQ (reference sequence).

The CDR3 sequence is CASSPRRGLAKNIQYF. The CDR3 DNA reads TGTGCCAGCTCACCACGGCGGGGGTTGGCCAAAAACATTCAGTACTTC. The rearrangement joins TRBV18 to TRBJ2-4, with 7 bases that match TRBD2. CDR1 is KGHSH and CDR2 is LQKENI in the germline V gene. The CDR3 extends over 16 amino acids. J lost 1 base, V lost 1 base, and 4 bases had no gene match.

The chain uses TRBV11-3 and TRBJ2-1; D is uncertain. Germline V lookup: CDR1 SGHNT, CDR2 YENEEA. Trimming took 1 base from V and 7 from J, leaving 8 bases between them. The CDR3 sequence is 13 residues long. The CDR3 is CASSLGVANEQFF. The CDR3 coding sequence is TGTGCCAGCAGCTTAGGTGTCGCGAATGAGCAGTTCTTC.